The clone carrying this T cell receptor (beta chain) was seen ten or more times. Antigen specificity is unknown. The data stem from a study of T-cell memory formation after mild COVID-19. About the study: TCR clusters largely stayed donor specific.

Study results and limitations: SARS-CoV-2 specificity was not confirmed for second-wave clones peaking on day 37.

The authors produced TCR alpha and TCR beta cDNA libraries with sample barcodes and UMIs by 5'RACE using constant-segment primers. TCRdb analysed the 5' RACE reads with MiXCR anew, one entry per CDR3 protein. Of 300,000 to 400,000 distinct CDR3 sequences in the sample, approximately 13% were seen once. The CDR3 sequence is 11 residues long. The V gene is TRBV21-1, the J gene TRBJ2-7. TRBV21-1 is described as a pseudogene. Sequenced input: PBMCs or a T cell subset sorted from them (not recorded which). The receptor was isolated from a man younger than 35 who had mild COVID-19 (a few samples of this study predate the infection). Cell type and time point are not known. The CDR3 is CASSPNYEQYF. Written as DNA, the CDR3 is TGTGCCAGCAGCCCTAATTACGAGCAGTACTTC.